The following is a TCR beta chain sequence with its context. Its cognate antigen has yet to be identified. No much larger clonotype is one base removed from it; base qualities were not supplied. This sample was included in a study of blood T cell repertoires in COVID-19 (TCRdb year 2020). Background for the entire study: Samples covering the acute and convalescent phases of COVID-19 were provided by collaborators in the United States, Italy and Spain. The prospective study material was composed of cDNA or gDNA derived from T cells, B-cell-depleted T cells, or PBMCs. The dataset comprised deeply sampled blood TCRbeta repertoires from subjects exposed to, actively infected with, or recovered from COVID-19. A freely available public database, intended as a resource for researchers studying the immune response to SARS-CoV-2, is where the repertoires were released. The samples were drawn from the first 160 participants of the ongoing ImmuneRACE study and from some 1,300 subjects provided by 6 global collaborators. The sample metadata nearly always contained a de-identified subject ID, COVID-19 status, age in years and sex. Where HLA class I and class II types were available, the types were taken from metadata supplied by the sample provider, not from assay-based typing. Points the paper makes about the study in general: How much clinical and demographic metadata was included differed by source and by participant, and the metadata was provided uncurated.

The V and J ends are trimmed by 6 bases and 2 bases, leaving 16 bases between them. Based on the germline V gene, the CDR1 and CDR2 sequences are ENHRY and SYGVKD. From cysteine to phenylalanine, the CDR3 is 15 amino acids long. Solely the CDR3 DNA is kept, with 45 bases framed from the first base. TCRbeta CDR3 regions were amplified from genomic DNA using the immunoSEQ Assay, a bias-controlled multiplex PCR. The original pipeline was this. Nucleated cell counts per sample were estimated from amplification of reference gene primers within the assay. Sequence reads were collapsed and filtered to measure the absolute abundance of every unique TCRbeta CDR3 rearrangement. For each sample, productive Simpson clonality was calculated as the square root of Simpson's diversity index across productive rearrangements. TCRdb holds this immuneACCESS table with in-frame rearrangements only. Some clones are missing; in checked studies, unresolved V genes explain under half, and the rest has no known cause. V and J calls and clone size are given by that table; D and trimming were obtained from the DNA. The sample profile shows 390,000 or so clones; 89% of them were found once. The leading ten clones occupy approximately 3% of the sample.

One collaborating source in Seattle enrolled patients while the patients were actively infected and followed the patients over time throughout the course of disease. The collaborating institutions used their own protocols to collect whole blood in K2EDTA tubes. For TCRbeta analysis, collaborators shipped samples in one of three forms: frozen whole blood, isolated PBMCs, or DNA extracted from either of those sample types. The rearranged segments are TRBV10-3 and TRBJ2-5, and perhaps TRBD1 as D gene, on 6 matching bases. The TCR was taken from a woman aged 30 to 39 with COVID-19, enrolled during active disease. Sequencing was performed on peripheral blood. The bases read TGTGCCATCAGGAAACAGGGCGAGGGTCAAGAGACCCAGTACTTC. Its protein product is CAIRKQGEGQETQYF.